This T cell receptor beta chain was documented in a study of blood T cell repertoires in COVID-19. Study overall: Sources were T cells, B-cell-depleted T cells, or PBMCs; the material itself was cDNA or gDNA.

Clones were read by immunoSEQ multiplex PCR, and TCRdb kept only the in-frame ones, dropping some. The data show approximately 160,000 clones, with around 86% seen just once and under 0.7% held by the top ten. The CDR3 is made up of 16 amino acids. Germline V gives CDR1 MNHNY, CDR2 SVGAGI (reference sequence). V dropped 6 bases and J dropped 3; count of bases not matched to a gene: 9. Source material: peripheral blood. The source of this sequence is a man between 60 and 75 years old with COVID-19, enrolled during active disease. The gene calls are TRBV6-6 and TRBJ2-2; 8 nucleotides align to TRBD1. In nucleotides, the CDR3 is TGTGCCAGCAGATCGACAGGGGATGAATACACCGGGGAGCTGTTTTTT. It specifies CASRSTGDEYTGELFF.